This T cell receptor beta chain was recorded in a study of cytomegalovirus exposure and HLA in healthy donors. Study-level findings and limits: In a later analysis, a missense DCLRE1C variant was linked to TCR beta V- and J-gene trimming. Specific recognition of CMV antigens was confirmed in vitro for a few chains (all CMV-associated). Most TCR sequences were rare, but some public TCRs occurred in many donors. In a later analysis, at a false discovery rate of 0.05, fewer than 20,000 TCR beta sequences were associated with HLA alleles.

Primers: 60 Vbeta forward and 13 Jbeta reverse. Profiled with immunoSEQ multiplex PCR; TCRdb holds only in-frame clones, not every one. This table holds roughly 120,000 clones, 75% to 90% found once. Concerning this clone: Its cognate antigen is unknown.

This CDR3 spans 15 amino acids. CDR1 and CDR2 from the germline V gene are LNHDA and SQIVND (reference sequence). V was clipped by 4 bases and J by 0 bases, with 11 bases between them. The J gene is TRBJ2-3, the V gene TRBV19; D gene uncertain. The TCR comes from a man aged 40-55 years in good health and CMV-seronegative. The specimen sequenced was PBMCs. CDR3 region: CASSTRGGSTDTQYF. DNA of the CDR3: TGTGCCAGTAGTACCCGAGGCGGTAGCACAGATACGCAGTATTTT.